This T cell receptor (beta chain) was found in a study of T-cell reconstitution after alpha-beta-depleted transplantation in children. Notes on the study in general: Certain patients had high TCRbeta diversity at day 60, and it came from recipient T cells and thymic progenitors that survived. Reports say that about two months after transplant, the alpha-beta T cells came out of several hundred graft clones that had expanded. T-cell counts and diversity were attributed mostly to newly produced T cells one year after transplant.

Researchers prepared the TCRbeta library using unique molecular identifiers, the study reports. TCRdb fed the PCR reads into MiXCR, producing one record per CDR3 protein. This table has fewer than 250,000 distinct CDR3 sequences, more than 15% appearing once. The CDR3 runs 15 residues. Germline CDR1 DFQATT, CDR2 SNEGSKA (reference sequence). Trimming removed 4 bases from V and 0 bases from J, with 13 bases in between. This clonotype was counted between two and nine times. The antigen remains undetermined. The specimen was PBMCs, mostly from graft donor cells, collected 360 days after TCRalphabeta/CD19-depleted stem cell transplant. The chain uses TRBV20-1 and TRBJ2-1; tentative D call: TRBD2 (5 bases). The TCR was taken from a male patient under 10 years old who had a stem cell transplant for acute lymphoblastic leukemia, so the T cells may come from the graft donor. CDR3 in amino acids: CSAILAQSSYNEQFF. The CDR3 nucleotides are TGCAGTGCTATATTAGCGCAAAGCTCCTACAATGAGCAGTTCTTC.